This T cell receptor (beta chain) was retrieved from a study of blood T cell repertoires in COVID-19. Per the study methods: Nucleated cell number was recorded as an estimate derived from reference gene primer amplification. Using immunoSEQ multiplex PCR, the repertoire was profiled, and TCRdb retains in-frame clones only, with some absent. V, J and clone size derive from that table, while D and trimming were established from the DNA sequence. The table records 130,000 to 150,000 clones, about 87% of them present only once. V was pared by 3 bases and J by 8 bases, with 11 bases between. The germline gives CDR1 LNHDA, CDR2 SQIVND (reference sequence). This CDR3 has 13 amino acids.

The sequenced material came from peripheral blood. The rearrangement uses TRBV19 and TRBJ2-1; D not resolved. The receptor was derived from a woman between 45 and 60 years old with acute or convalescent COVID-19. CDR3 nucleotides: TGTGCCAGTAGTATTTGGCCCTCAGATGAGCAGTTCTTC. Protein product: CASSIWPSDEQFF.